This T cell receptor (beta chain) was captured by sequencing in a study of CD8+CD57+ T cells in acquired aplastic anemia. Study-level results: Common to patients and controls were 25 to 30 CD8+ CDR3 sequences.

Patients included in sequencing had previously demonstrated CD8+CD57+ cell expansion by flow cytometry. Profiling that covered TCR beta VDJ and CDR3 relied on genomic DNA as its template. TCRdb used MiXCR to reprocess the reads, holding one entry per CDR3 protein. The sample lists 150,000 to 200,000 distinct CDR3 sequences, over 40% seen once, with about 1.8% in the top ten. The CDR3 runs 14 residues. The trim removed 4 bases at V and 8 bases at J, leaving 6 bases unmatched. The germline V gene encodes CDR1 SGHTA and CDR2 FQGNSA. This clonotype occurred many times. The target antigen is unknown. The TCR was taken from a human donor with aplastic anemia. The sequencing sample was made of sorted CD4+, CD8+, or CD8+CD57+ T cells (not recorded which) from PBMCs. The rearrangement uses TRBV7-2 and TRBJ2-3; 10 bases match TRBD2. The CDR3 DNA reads TGTGCCAGCAGCTCTAGCGGGAGTTCCTCTACGCAGTATTTT. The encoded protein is CASSSSGSSSTQYF.